This TCR beta chain was identified in a study of T cell repertoires in ileal Crohn's disease. The study, taken as a whole, reports: Clonality above 26.8% at surgery always came with endoscopic recurrence.

Turning to this clone: Its antigen is not identified.

The V gene's germline CDR1 is SGHKS and CDR2 YYEKEE (reference sequence). This CDR3 is built from 12 residues. V shed 2 bases and J shed 14 bases, with 11 bases lying between them. Specified time point: inflamed ileum from the surgical specimen. Repertoires were generated with immunoSEQ multiplex PCR, while TCRdb's copy carries only in-frame clones and drops some. Of 9,500 to 12,000 clones in the sample, 87% were seen once. V usage is TRBV5-5 and J usage is TRBJ1-6; the D gene is possibly TRBD1 (5 bases). The specimen was ileal tissue. This TCR derives from an adult with Crohn's disease. The CDR3, as DNA: TGTGCCAGCAGCTTAGGGGACTACACCCTCCACTTT. Protein: CASSLGDYTLHF.